This T cell receptor (beta chain) was found in a study of T-cell reconstitution after alpha-beta-depleted transplantation in children. General study points: The origin of alpha-beta T cells about two months after transplant was reportedly several hundred expanded graft clones. By one year post-transplant, T-cell counts and diversity largely arose from T cells that were newly produced. Some patients owed their high day-60 TCRbeta diversity to surviving recipient T cells and thymic progenitors.

To note about this clonotype: No antigen is known for it.

For TCRbeta, the library was prepared with unique molecular identifiers. TCRdb re-called the PCR reads through MiXCR, storing one row per CDR3 protein. Of approximately 400,000 distinct CDR3 sequences in the sample, around 16% are singletons; the top ten hold less than 30%. Looked up from germline, CDR1 is MDHEN and CDR2 is SYDVKM. V was cut by 4 bases and J by 4 bases, with 16 bases left in between. This CDR3 region has 15 residues. Sequenced material: PBMCs, mostly from graft donor cells, taken 360 days after TCRalphabeta/CD19-depleted stem cell transplant. The V and J genes are TRBV28 and TRBJ2-5, with D tentatively TRBD1 (5 bases). The receptor was derived from a boy in the first two years of life who had a stem cell transplant for Wiskott-Aldrich syndrome, so the T cells may come from the graft donor. The CDR3 DNA reads as TGTGCCAGCAGTTCCCTGGCCACTGGGGCAGAGACCCAGTACTTC. Translating it yields CASSSLATGAETQYF.